The entry that follows covers one T cell receptor beta chain sequence. The antigen is not known. Germline CDR1 is MNHEY and CDR2 is SVGAGI. V was trimmed by 0 bases and J by 3 bases, leaving 11 bases between them. There are 15 residues in the CDR3. PCR used 60 Vbeta primers and 13 Jbeta primers. Repertoires were generated with immunoSEQ multiplex PCR, while TCRdb's copy carries only in-frame clones and drops some. The data show some 150,000 clones, with around three quarters seen just once and 2% to 2.5% held by the top ten. The sample originates from a study of cytomegalovirus exposure and HLA in healthy donors. Overall study findings and caveats: When analyzed later, a missense DCLRE1C variant was found to be linked to TCR beta V- and J-gene trimming. Later analysis showed TCR association rates varying by HLA locus, highest for DRB1 and lowest for HLA-C. 164 TCR beta chains were listed as cytomegalovirus-associated.

The chain is built from TRBV6-5 and TRBJ1-1; the D is unclear. This sequence was found in a woman aged 25 to 39 in good health and CMV-seropositive. Sequencing was carried out using PBMCs. This CDR3 reads CASSYSHTADTEAFF. As DNA, the CDR3 is TGTGCCAGCAGTTACTCGCATACTGCCGACACTGAAGCTTTCTTT.